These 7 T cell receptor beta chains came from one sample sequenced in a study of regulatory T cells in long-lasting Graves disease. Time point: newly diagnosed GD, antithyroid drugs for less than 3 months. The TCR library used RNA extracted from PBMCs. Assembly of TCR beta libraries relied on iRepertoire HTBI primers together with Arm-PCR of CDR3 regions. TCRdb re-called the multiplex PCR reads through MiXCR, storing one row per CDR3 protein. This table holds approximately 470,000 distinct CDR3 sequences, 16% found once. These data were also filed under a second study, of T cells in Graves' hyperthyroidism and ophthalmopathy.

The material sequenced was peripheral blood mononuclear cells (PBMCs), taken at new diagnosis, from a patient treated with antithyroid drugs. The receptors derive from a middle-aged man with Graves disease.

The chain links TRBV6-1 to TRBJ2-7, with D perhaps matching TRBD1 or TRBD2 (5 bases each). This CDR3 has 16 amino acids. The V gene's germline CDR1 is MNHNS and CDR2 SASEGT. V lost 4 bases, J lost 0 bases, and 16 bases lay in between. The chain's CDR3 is CASSGPGPKSSYEQYF. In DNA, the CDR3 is TGTGCCAGCAGTGGTCCGGGACCGAAAAGCTCCTACGAGCAGTACTTC.

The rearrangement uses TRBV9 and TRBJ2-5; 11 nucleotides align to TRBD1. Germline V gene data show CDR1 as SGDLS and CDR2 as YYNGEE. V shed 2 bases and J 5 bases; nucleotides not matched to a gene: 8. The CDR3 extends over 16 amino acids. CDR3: CASSVQGQGVGETQYF. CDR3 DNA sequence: TGTGCCAGCAGCGTCCAGGGACAGGGGGTTGGGGAGACCCAGTACTTC.

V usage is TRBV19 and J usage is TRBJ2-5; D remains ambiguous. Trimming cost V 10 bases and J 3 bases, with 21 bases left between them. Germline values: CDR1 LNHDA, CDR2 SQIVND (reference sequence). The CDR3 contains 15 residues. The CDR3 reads CATRERPRSKETQYF. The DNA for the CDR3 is TGTGCCACCCGAGAGAGGCCCCGCTCCAAAGAGACCCAGTACTTC.

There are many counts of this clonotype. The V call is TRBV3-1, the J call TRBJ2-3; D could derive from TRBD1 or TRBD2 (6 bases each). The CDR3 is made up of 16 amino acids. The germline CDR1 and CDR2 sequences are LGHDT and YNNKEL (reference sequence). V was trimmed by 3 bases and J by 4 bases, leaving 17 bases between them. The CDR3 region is CASSQRGAYTSDTQYF. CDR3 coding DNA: TGTGCCAGCAGCCAGAGGGGGGCCTACACCTCAGATACGCAGTATTTT.

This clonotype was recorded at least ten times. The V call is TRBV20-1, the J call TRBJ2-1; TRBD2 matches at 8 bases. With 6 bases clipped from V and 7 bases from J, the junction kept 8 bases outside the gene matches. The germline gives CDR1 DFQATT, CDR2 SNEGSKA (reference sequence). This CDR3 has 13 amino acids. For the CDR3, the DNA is TGCAGTGCCCAAAGCGGGAGAGAGAATGAGCAGTTCTTC. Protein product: CSAQSGRENEQFF.

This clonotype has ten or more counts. The CDR3: CATSRDLGEQFF. The CDR3 coding sequence is TGTGCCACCAGCAGAGATTTGGGTGAGCAGTTCTTC. The chain couples TRBV15 to TRBJ2-1; D gene ambiguous. The CDR3 extends over 12 amino acids. The V gene's germline CDR1 is LNHNV and CDR2 YYDKDF (reference sequence). The V and J ends lost 0 bases and 9 bases respectively, with 6 bases between them. Together with reference TRBV15 and TRBJ2-1, the CDR3 gives the full variable domain: DAMVIQNPRYQVTQFGKPVTLSCSQTLNHNVMYWYQQKSSQAPKLLFHYYDKDFNNEADTPDNFQSRRPNTSFCFLDIRSPGLGDTAMYLCATSRDLGEQFFGPGTRLTVL.

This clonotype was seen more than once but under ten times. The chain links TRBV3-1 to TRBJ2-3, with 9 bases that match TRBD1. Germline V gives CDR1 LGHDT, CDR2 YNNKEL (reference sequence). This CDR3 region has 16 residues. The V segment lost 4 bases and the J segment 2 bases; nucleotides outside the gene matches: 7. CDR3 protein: CASSPDRGFPTDTQYF. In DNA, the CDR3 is TGTGCCAGCAGCCCCGACAGGGGGTTTCCCACAGATACGCAGTATTTT.